These 19 T cell receptor beta chains were all obtained from the same sample, sequenced in a study of blood T cell repertoires in COVID-19. The repertoire was sequenced with immunoSEQ multiplex PCR; TCRdb's copy has only in-frame clones and lacks some. The table shows 190,000 or so clones, with around nine tenths occurring only once. What was sequenced was peripheral blood. The receptors shown here come from a man aged 55 to 70 who had recovered from COVID-19.

The J gene is TRBJ1-3, the V gene TRBV28; a weak D match, TRBD1 (5 bases). This CDR3 has 15 amino acids. The ends were cut back, 7 bases at V and 2 bases at J, with 15 bases in the middle. The germline gives CDR1 MDHEN, CDR2 SYDVKM. This CDR3 is CASTSAGSTGNTIYF. As DNA, the CDR3 is TGTGCCAGCACCTCAGCAGGGTCGACTGGAAACACCATATATTTT.

This chain connects TRBV6-5 to TRBJ1-1; 8 nucleotides line up with TRBD1. The V gene's germline CDR1 is MNHEY and CDR2 SVGAGI. The V segment lost 8 bases and the J segment 0 bases; nucleotides outside the gene matches: 5. This CDR3 comprises 14 residues. The CDR3 protein is CASFRGRMNTEAFF. CDR3 bases: TGTGCCAGCTTCAGGGGGCGAATGAACACTGAAGCTTTCTTT.

The V call is TRBV28, the J call TRBJ2-7, with TRBD2 identical over 7 bases. CDR1 is MDHEN, CDR2 SYDVKM, per germline. There are 16 residues in the CDR3. The V and J ends lost 6 bases and 0 bases, in that order; junction bases with no gene match: 11. CDR3 residues: CASRGSSGTGSYEQYF. The CDR3 DNA follows: TGTGCCAGCAGAGGGTCTAGCGGAACCGGCTCCTACGAGCAGTACTTC.

The rearrangement links TRBV7-3 to TRBJ1-6; D ambiguous. This CDR3 has 14 amino acids. The ends were cut back, 5 bases at V and 7 bases at J, with 12 bases in the middle. Germline V gene lookup returns CDR1 SGHTA and CDR2 FQGTGA. The CDR3 DNA reads as TGTGCCAGCAGCCCTCGAAGTAGCAATTCACCCCTCCACTTT. It encodes CASSPRSSNSPLHF.

This clone was seen a few times. This sequence joins TRBV6-1 and TRBJ1-4, with a tentative D call TRBD1 (6 bases). This CDR3 contains 15 residues. Trimming pared 2 bases from V and 7 bases from J, leaving 14 bases between. In germline, CDR1 is MNHNS, CDR2 SASEGT. For the CDR3, the DNA is TGTGCCAGCAGTGAACATGTAGGGGGGGGTGAAAAACTGTTTTTT. It encodes CASSEHVGGGEKLFF.

This clone has more than one count but fewer than ten. The DNA for the CDR3 is TGTGCCAGCAGCGTAGGGGCGGGACTAGCAGATACGCAGTATTTT. Its protein is CASSVGAGLADTQYF. The V and J genes are TRBV9 and TRBJ2-3; 8 bases fit TRBD2. CDR1 and CDR2 (germline): SGDLS, YYNGEE. This CDR3 has 15 residues. J lost 4 bases, V lost 0 bases, and 4 bases had no gene match.

This chain joins TRBV20-1 and TRBJ1-2, with 7 bases identical to TRBD1. Looked up from germline, CDR1 is DFQATT and CDR2 is SNEGSKA (reference sequence). With 6 bases clipped from V and 7 bases from J, the junction kept 2 bases outside the gene matches. This CDR3 has 10 residues. The CDR3 is CSAGDSGYTF. The CDR3 region has the DNA TGCAGTGCCGGGGACAGTGGCTACACCTTC.

The gene calls are TRBV9 and TRBJ2-7; D not resolved. Trimming removed 0 bases from V and 0 bases from J, with 7 bases in between. Per the germline V gene, CDR1 is SGDLS and CDR2 is YYNGEE. The CDR3 totals 14 residues. The CDR3 protein is CASSVGAGSYEQYF. CDR3 in DNA: TGTGCCAGCAGCGTAGGGGCAGGCTCCTACGAGCAGTACTTC.

The CDR3 is CASISGRVDTQYF. DNA of the CDR3: TGTGCCAGCATCAGCGGGAGAGTAGATACGCAGTATTTT. The chain recombines TRBV12-3 or TRBV12-4 with TRBJ2-3, with TRBD2 matching over 8 bases. The V segment lost 7 bases and the J segment 5 bases; nucleotides outside the gene matches: 5. The CDR3 totals 13 residues.

V is TRBV5-1 and J is TRBJ2-1; D is perhaps TRBD2 (5 bases). The CDR3 has 12 amino acids. The germline V gene encodes CDR1 SGHRS and CDR2 YFSETQ. Trimming removed 1 base from V and 12 bases from J, with 11 bases in between. The CDR3 DNA reads TGCGCCAGCAGCTTGAGGACTGCCGTGCAGTTCTTC. This codes for CASSLRTAVQFF.

This clone has a handful of counts. The genes are TRBV6-5 and TRBJ1-5; weak D call: TRBD1 (5 bases). Germline CDR1 and CDR2: MNHEY and SVGAGI. The CDR3 extends over 14 amino acids. Trimming removed 7 bases at V and 5 bases at J, with 15 bases between. CDR3 DNA sequence: TGTGCCAGCAACCCGACCAGGGAGGATCAGCCCCAGCATTTT. Protein: CASNPTREDQPQHF.

The CDR3 DNA follows: TGTGCCATCAGTCCAAGGGGACTAGCGGACCAAGAGACCCAGTACTTC. Its protein product is CAISPRGLADQETQYF. The rearrangement links TRBV10-3 to TRBJ2-5; 11 positions match TRBD2. The germline CDR1 and CDR2 sequences are ENHRY and SYGVKD. The CDR3 is 16 residues long. Germline trimming cut 5 bases from V and 0 bases from J; bases unmatched to any gene: 5.

This clone showed up just once. The CDR3 DNA follows: TGTGCCAGCTCACCACTTGGGGGGAACCAGAATAATTCACCCCTCCACTTT. Translated: CASSPLGGNQNNSPLHF. The chain has TRBV18 and TRBJ1-6; possibly TRBD1 for D (5 bases). The V end lost 1 base, the J end lost 5 bases, and 15 bases lay between the germline ends. Germline assignment: CDR1 KGHSH and CDR2 LQKENI. The CDR3 extends over 17 amino acids. The variable domain in full, with the rest retrieved from reference TRBV18 and TRBJ1-6, is NAGVMQNPRHLVRRRGQEARLRCSPMKGHSHVYWYRQLPEEGLKFMVYLQKENIIDESGMPKERFSAEFPKEGPSILRIQQVVRGDSAAYFCASSPLGGNQNNSPLHFGNGTRLTVT.

About this clone: Other nucleotide sequences in the sample specify the same CDR3. This chain uses TRBV20-1 with TRBJ2-3, with unresolved D. This CDR3 is 11 amino acids long. Trimming took 6 bases from V and 3 from J, leaving 7 bases between them. From germline, CDR1 is DFQATT and CDR2 SNEGSKA (reference sequence). CDR3 in amino acids: CSASVTDTQYF. In DNA form, the CDR3 reads TGCAGTGCCAGCGTAACAGATACGCAGTATTTT.

The chain links TRBV24-1 to TRBJ2-2, with D perhaps TRBD2 (5 bases). Germline V gene data show CDR1 as KGHDR and CDR2 as SFDVKD. The CDR3 totals 16 residues. Trimming shortened V by 0 bases and J by 0 bases, and 7 bases separated the two germline ends. CDR3 nucleotides: TGTGCCACCAGTGATTTGGACTACCCGAACACCGGGGAGCTGTTTTTT. It codes for CATSDLDYPNTGELFF.

Here the CDR3 reads CASSLLSSYGYTF. The CDR3 DNA reads as TGTGCCAGCAGTTTATTGTCTTCCTATGGCTACACCTTC. The V and J genes are TRBV28 and TRBJ1-2; D ambiguous. CDR3 length: 13 residues. V was trimmed by 1 base and J by 4 bases, leaving 7 bases between them. CDR1 MDHEN and CDR2 SYDVKM come from the germline V gene.

V and J are TRBV3-1 (or the pseudogene TRBV3-2) and TRBJ1-1; no clear D. Germline loops: CDR1 LGHDT, CDR2 YNNKEL (reference sequence). The CDR3 is made up of 13 amino acids. The V and J ends lost 4 bases and 5 bases respectively, with 11 bases between them. Written as DNA, the CDR3 is TGTGCCAGCAGCCTCCGAACCGGGACTGAAGCTTTCTTT. Residues: CASSLRTGTEAFF.

J is TRBJ2-5 and V is TRBV11-2; 11 nucleotides agree with TRBD2. The germline V gene encodes CDR1 SGHAT and CDR2 FQNNGV. The CDR3 sequence is 16 residues long. J was trimmed by 1 base and V by 5 bases; bases with no gene match: 6. The CDR3 region is CASSPRLAGIQETQYF. The CDR3 coding sequence is TGTGCCAGCAGCCCCCGACTAGCGGGGATCCAAGAGACCCAGTACTTC.

The genes are TRBV3-1 (or the pseudogene TRBV3-2) and TRBJ1-1; D ambiguous. The V gene's germline CDR1 is LGHDT and CDR2 YNNKEL (reference sequence). The CDR3 covers 13 residues. The V end lost 0 bases, the J end lost 7 bases, and 9 bases lay between the germline ends. The chain's CDR3 is CASSQDSRGEAFF. Here the CDR3 DNA reads TGTGCCAGCAGCCAAGATAGCCGGGGTGAAGCTTTCTTT.